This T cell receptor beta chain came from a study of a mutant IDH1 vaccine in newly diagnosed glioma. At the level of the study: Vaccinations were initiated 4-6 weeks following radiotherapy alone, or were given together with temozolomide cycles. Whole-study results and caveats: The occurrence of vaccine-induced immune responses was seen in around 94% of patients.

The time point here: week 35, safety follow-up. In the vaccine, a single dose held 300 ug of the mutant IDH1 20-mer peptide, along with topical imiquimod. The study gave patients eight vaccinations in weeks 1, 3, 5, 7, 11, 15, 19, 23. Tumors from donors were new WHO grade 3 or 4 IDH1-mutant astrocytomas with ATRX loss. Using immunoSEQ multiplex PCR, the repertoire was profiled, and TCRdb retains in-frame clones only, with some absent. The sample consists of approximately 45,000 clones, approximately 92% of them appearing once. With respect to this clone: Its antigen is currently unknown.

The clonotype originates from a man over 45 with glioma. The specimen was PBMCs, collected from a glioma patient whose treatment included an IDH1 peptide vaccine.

The CDR3 here is CASSSSPTDTQYF. The DNA of the CDR3 is TGCGCCAGCAGCTCCAGCCCTACAGATACGCAGTATTTT. The rearrangement uses TRBV5-1 and TRBJ2-3; no clear D gene. The CDR3 spans 13 residues. Trimming took off 3 bases at V and 3 bases at J, with 8 bases between the two ends. Looked up from germline, CDR1 is SGHRS and CDR2 is YFSETQ. Combining the CDR3 with reference TRBV5-1 and TRBJ2-3 gives the whole variable domain KAGVTQTPRYLIKTRGQQVTLSCSPISGHRSVSWYQQTPGQGLQFLFEYFSETQRNKGNFPGRFSGRQFSNSRSEMNVSTLELGDSALYLCASSSSPTDTQYFGPGTRLTVL.